Only one count was recorded for the clone carrying this T cell receptor (beta chain). The antigen is not known. Libraries were prepared by immunoSEQ multiplex PCR; TCRdb keeps only in-frame clonotypes and omits some of them. The sample lists roughly 260,000 clones, 80% to 95% occurring once. This record belongs to a study of T cell responses to AZD1222 COVID-19 vaccine. Study-wide results and caveats: Close to half of all spike-specific TCRs reportedly target regions of the variants that are unmutated. The study identified only five to seven AZD1222 recipients as seropositive at baseline. All repertoire sampling was performed exclusively after the peak T cell response.

After removal of 1 base from V and 5 bases from J, the junction contained 12 bases not matched to a gene. The CDR3 extends over 17 amino acids. The V gene's germline CDR1 is LGHNA and CDR2 YSLEER. The clonotype comes from an adult in good health. Sequenced here: peripheral blood, sampled on day 0 of AZD1222 vaccination. The chain recombines TRBV4-3 with TRBJ2-7; 9 bases line up with TRBD2. The CDR3 DNA reads TGCGCCAGCAGCCAAGTAACTCTAGCGGGACGACCAAACGAGCAGTACTTC. This translates into CASSQVTLAGRPNEQYF.